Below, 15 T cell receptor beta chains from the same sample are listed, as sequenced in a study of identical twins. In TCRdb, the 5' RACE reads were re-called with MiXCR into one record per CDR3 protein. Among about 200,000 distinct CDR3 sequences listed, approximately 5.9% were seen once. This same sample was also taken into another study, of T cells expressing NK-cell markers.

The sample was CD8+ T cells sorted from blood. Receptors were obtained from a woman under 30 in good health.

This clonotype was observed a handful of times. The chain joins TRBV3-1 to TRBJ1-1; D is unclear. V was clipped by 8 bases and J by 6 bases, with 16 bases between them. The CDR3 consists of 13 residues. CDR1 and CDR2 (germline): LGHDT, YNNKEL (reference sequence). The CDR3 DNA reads TGTGCCAGCTCTACCACGGGAATGGCTGAAGCTTTCTTT. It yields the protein CASSTTGMAEAFF.

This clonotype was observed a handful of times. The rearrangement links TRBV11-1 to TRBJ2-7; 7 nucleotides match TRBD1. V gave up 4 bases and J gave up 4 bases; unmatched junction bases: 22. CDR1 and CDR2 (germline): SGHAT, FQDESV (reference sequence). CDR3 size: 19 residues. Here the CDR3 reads CASSSLTGAPRKTKYEQYF. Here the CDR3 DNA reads TGTGCCAGCAGCTCTCTTACAGGGGCCCCTAGAAAAACTAAGTACGAGCAGTACTTC.

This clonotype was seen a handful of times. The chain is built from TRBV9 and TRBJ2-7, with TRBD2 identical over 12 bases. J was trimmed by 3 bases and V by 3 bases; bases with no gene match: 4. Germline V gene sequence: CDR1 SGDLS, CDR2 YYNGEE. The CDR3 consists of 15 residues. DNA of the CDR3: TGTGCCAGCAGCGCCCGGACTAGCGGGATCTACGAGCAGTACTTC. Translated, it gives CASSARTSGIYEQYF.

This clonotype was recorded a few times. The CDR3 spells CASSIGKGEGGAGELFF. DNA of the CDR3: TGTGCCAGTAGTATAGGGAAGGGTGAAGGTGGCGCCGGGGAGCTGTTTTTT. The chain has TRBV19 and TRBJ2-2; no definite D call. V was shortened by 1 base and J by 6 bases, with 18 bases between the two germline ends. The CDR3 extends over 17 amino acids. Per the germline V gene, CDR1 is LNHDA and CDR2 is SQIVND (reference sequence). The full variable domain, completed using reference TRBV19 and TRBJ2-2, is DGGITQSPKYLFRKEGQNVTLSCEQNLNHDAMYWYRQDPGQGLRLIYYSQIVNDFQKGDIAEGYSVSREKKESFPLTVTSAQKNPTAFYLCASSIGKGEGGAGELFFGEGSRLTVL.

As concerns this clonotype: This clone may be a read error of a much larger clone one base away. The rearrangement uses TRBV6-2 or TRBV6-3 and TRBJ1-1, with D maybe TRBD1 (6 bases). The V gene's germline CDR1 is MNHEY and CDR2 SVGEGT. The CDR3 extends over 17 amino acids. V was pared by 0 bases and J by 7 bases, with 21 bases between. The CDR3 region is CASSYSPRGAQLNEAFF. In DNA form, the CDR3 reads TGTGCCAGCAGTTACTCACCTCGGGGGGCGCAATTGAATGAAGCTTTCTTT.

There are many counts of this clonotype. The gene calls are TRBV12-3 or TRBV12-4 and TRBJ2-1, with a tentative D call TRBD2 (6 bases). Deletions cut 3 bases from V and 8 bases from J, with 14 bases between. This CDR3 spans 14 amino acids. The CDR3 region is CASSFVGGPDEQFF. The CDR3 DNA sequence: TGTGCCAGCAGTTTTGTAGGAGGGCCAGATGAGCAGTTCTTC.

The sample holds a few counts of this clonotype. DNA of the CDR3: TGTGCCAGCAGTTTCACAGGGGGCGGCTCCCTCTCTGGGGCCAACGTCCTGACTTTC. Amino acids: CASSFTGGGSLSGANVLTF. The chain employs TRBV12-3 or TRBV12-4 and TRBJ2-6; 9 bases align to TRBD1. V gave up 3 bases and J gave up 0 bases; unmatched junction bases: 9. The CDR3 contains 19 residues.

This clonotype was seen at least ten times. CDR3 coding DNA: TGCAGTGCTAGACGACGGTACACTGAAGCTTTCTTT. Its protein product is CSARRRYTEAFF. J is TRBJ1-1 and V is TRBV20-1; no reliable D call. V lost 2 bases, J lost 3 bases, and 7 bases lay in between. Germline-derived CDR1 and CDR2 are DFQATT and SNEGSKA (reference sequence). The CDR3 spans 12 residues.

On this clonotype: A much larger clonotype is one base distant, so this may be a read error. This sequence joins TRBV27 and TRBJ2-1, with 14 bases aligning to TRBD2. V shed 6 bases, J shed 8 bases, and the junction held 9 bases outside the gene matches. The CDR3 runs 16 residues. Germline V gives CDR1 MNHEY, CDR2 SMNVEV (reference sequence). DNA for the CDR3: TGTGCCAGCAGGACGACTAGCGGGAGGGGGTACCATGAGCAGTTCTTC. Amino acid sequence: CASRTTSGRGYHEQFF.

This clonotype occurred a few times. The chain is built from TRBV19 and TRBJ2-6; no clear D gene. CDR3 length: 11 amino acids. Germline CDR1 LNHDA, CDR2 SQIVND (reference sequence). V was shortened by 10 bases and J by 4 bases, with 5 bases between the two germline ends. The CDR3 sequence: CATWGANVLTF. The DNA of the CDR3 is TGTGCCACCTGGGGGGCCAACGTCCTGACTTTC. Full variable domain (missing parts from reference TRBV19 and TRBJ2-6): DGGITQSPKYLFRKEGQNVTLSCEQNLNHDAMYWYRQDPGQGLRLIYYSQIVNDFQKGDIAEGYSVSREKKESFPLTVTSAQKNPTAFYLCATWGANVLTFGAGSRLTVL.

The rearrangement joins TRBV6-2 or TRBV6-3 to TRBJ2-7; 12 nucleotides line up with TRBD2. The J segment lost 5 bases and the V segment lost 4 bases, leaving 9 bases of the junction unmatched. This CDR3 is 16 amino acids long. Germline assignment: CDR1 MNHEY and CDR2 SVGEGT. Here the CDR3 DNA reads TGTGCCAGCAGTTCCTTGACTAGCGGGAGTTTCGACGAGCAGTACTTC. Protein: CASSSLTSGSFDEQYF.

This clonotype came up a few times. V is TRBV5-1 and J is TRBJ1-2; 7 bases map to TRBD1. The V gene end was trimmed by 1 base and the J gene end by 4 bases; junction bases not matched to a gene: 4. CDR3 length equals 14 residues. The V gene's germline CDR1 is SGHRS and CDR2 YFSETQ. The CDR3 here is CASSLTGEVYGYTF. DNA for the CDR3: TGCGCCAGCAGCTTGACAGGGGAGGTCTATGGCTACACCTTC.

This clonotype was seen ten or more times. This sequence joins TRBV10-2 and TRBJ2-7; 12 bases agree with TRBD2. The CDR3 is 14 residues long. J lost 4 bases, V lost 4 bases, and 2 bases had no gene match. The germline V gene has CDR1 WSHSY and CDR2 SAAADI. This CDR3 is CASSVGTSGYEQYF. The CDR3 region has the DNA TGCGCCAGCAGTGTAGGGACTAGCGGGTACGAGCAGTACTTC.

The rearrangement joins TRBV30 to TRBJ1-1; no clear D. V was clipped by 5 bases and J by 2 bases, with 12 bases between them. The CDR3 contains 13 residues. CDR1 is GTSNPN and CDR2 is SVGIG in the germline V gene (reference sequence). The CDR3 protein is CAWEVGFNTEAFF. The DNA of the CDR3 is TGTGCCTGGGAGGTGGGGTTCAACACTGAAGCTTTCTTT. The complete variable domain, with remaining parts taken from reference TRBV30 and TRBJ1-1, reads SQTIHQWPATLVQPVGSPLSLECTVEGTSNPNLYWYRQAAGRGLQLLFYSVGIGQISSEVPQNLSASRPQDRQFILSSKKLLLSDSGFYLCAWEVGFNTEAFFGQGTRLTVV.

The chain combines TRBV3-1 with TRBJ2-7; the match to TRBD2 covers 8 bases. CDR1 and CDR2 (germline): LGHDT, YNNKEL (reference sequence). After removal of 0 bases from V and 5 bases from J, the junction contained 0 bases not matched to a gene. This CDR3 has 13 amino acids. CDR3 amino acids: CASSQDSGDEQYF. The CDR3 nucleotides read TGTGCCAGCAGCCAAGATAGCGGGGACGAGCAGTACTTC.